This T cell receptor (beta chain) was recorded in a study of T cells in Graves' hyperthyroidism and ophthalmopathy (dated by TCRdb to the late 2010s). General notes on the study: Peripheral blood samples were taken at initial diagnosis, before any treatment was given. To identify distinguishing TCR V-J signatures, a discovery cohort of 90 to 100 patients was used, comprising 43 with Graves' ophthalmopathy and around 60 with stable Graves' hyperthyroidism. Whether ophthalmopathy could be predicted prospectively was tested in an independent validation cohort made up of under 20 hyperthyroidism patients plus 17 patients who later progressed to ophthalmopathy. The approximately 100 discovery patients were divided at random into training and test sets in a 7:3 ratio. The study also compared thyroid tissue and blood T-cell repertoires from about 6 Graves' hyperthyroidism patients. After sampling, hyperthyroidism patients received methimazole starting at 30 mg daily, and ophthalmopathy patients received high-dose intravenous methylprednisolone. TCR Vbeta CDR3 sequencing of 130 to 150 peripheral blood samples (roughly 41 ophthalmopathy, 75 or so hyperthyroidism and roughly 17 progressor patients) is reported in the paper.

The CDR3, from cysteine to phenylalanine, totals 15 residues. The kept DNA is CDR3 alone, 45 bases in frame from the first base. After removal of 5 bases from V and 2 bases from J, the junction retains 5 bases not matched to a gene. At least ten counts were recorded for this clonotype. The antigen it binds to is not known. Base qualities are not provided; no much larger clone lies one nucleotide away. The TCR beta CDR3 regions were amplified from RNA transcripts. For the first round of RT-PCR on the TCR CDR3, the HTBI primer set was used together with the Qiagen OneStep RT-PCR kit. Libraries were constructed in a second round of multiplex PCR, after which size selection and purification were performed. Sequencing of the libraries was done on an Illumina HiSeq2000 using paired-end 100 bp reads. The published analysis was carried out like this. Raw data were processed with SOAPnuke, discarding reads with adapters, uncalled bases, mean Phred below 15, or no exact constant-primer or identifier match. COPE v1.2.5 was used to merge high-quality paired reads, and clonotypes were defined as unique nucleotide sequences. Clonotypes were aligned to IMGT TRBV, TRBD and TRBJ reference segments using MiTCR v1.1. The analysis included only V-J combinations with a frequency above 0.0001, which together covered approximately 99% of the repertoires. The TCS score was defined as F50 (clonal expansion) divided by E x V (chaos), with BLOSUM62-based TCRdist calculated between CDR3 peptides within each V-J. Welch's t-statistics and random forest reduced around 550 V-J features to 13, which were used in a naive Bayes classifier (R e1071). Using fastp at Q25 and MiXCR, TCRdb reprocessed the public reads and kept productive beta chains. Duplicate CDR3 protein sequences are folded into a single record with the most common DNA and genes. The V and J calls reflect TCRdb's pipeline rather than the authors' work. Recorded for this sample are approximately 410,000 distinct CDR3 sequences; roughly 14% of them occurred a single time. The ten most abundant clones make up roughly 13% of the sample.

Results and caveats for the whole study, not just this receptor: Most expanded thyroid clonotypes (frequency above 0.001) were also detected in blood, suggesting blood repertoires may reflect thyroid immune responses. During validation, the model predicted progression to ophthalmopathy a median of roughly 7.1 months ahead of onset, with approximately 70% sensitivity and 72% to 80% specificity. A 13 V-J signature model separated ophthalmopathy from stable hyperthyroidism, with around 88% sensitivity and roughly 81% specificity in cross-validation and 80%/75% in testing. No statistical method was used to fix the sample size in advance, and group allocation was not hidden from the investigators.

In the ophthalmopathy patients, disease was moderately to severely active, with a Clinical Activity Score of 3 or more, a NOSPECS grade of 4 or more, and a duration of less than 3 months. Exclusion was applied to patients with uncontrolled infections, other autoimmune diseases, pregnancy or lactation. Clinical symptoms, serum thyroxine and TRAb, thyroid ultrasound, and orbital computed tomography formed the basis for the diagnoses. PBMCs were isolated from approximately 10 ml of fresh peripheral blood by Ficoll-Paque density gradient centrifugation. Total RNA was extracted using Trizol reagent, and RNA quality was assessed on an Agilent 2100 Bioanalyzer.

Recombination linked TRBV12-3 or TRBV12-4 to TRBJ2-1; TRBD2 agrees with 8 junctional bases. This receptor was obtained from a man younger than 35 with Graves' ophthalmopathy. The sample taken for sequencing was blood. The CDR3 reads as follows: CASSTGGAAYNEQFF. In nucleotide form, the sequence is TGTGCCAGCAGTACGGGGGGGGCGGCCTACAATGAGCAGTTCTTC.